The clone carrying this TCR beta chain was observed many times. Its specificity is unknown. The data originate from a study of T cells after yellow fever vaccination. General observations from the study: The appearance of a small share of clonotypes in both CD4 and CD8 compartments was observed. Peaking on day 5 versus 15, the secondary response was faster but weaker.

Universal primer sites and UMIs were introduced during 5'RACE template-switching synthesis of TCR cDNA. TCRdb ran MiXCR on the 5' RACE reads and lists one entry per CDR3 protein. There are approximately 250,000 distinct CDR3 sequences in the sample; about 5.2% occur only once, and roughly 3.4% lies in the top ten. The input for sequencing was CD4+ T cells sorted from PBMCs, taken on the day of the yellow fever booster vaccination. This sequence originates from a man younger than 35 who received the YFV17D yellow fever vaccine.

In nucleotides, the CDR3 is TGTGCCAGCAGCTTGGACAGCCAAGAGACCCAGTACTTC. Translated: CASSLDSQETQYF. V and J are TRBV7-6 and TRBJ2-5; a possible D gene is TRBD1 (6 bases). Germline values: CDR1 SGHVS, CDR2 FNYEAQ. V was pared by 3 bases and J by 1 base, with 6 bases between. The CDR3 spans 13 residues. Complete variable domain (other parts from reference TRBV7-6 and TRBJ2-5): GAGVSQSPRYKVTKRGQDVALRCDPISGHVSLYWYRQALGQGPEFLTYFNYEAQQDKSGLPNDRFSAERPEGSISTLTIQRTEQRDSAMYRCASSLDSQETQYFGPGTRLLVL.